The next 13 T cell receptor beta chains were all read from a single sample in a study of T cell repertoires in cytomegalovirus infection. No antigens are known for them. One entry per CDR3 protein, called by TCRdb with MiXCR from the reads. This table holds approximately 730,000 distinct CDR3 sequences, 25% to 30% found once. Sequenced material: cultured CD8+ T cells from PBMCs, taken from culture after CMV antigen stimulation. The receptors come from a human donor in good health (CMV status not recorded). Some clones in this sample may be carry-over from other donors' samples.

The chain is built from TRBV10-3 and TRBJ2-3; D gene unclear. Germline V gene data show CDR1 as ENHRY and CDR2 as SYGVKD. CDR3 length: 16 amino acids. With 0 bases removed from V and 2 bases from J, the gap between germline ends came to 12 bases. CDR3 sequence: CAISESSQPFTDTQYF. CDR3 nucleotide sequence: TGTGCCATCAGTGAGTCGAGTCAGCCCTTCACAGATACGCAGTATTTT.

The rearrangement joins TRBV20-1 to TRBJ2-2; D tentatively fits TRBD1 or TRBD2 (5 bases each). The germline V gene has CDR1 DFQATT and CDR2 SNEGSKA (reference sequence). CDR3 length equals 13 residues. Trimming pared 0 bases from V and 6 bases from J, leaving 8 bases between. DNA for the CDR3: TGCAGTGCTAGAGATCGAGGGGCCGGGGAGCTGTTTTTT. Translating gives CSARDRGAGELFF.

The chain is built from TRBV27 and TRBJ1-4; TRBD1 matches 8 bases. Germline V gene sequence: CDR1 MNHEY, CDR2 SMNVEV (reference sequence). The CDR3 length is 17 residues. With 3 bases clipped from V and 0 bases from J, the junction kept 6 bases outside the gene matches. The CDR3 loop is CASSFSDRDATNEKLFF. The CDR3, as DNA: TGTGCCAGCAGTTTCTCGGACAGGGATGCAACTAATGAAAAACTGTTTTTT. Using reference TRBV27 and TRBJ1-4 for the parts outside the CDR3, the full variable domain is EAQVTQNPRYLITVTGKKLTVTCSQNMNHEYMSWYRQDPGLGLRQIYYSMNVEVTDKGDVPEGYKVSRKEKRNFPLILESPSPNQTSLYFCASSFSDRDATNEKLFFGSGTQLSVL.

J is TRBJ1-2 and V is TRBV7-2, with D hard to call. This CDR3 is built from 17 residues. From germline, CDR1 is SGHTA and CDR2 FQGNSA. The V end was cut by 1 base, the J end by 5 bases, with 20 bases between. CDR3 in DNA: TGTGCCAGCAGCTTAGAAGCGCAGGCGGCAGCTTATTATGGCTACACCTTC. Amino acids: CASSLEAQAAAYYGYTF.

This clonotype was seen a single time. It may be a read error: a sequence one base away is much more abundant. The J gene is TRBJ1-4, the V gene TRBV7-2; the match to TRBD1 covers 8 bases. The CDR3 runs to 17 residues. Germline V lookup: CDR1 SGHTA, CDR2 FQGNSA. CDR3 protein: CASSLEGQGPLGEKLIF. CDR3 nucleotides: TGTGCCAGCAGCTTAGAAGGACAGGGACCTCTGGGTGAAAAACTGATTTTT.

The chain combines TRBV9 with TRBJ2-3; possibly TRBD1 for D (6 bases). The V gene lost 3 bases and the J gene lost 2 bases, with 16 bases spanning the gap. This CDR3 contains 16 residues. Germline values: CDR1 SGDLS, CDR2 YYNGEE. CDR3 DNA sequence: TGTGCCAGCAGCGCTACCGGGACACCAGACACAGATACGCAGTATTTT. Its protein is CASSATGTPDTDTQYF.

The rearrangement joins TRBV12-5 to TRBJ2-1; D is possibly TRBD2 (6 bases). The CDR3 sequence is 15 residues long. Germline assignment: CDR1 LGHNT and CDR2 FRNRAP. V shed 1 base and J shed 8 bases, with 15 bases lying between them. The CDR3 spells CASGLADWGGDEQFF. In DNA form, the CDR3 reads TGTGCTAGTGGTTTGGCAGATTGGGGCGGGGATGAGCAGTTCTTC.

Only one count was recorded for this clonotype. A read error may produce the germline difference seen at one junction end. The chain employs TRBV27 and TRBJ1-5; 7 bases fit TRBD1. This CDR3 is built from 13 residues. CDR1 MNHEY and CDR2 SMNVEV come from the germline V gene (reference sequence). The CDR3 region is CVSSPGGVQPQHF. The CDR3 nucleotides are TGTGTCAGCAGTCCAGGGGGGGTTCAGCCCCAGCATTTT.

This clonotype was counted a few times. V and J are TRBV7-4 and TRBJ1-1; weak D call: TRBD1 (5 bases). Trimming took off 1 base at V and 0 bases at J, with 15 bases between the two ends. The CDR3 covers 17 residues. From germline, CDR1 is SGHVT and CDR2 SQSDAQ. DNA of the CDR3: TGTGCCAGCAGCTTAGTAGCAGGGCTCCTTATGAACACTGAAGCTTTCTTT. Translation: CASSLVAGLLMNTEAFF. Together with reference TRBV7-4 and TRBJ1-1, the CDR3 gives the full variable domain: GAGVSQSPRYKVAKRGRDVALRCDSISGHVTLYWYRQTLGQGSEVLTYSQSDAQRDKSGRPSGRFSAERPERSVSTLKIQRTEQGDSAVYLCASSLVAGLLMNTEAFFGQGTRLTVV.

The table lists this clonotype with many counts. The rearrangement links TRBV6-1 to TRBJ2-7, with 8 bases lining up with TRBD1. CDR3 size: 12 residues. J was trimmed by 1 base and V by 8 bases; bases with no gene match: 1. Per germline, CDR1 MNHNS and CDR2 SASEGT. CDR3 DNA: TGTGCCAGCGGACAGGGTTCCTACGAGCAGTACTTC. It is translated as CASGQGSYEQYF.

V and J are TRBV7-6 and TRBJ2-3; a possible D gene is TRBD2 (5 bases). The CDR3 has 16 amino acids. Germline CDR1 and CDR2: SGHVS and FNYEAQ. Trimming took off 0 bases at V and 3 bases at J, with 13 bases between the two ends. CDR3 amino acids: CASSLAAGEATDTQYF. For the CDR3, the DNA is TGTGCCAGCAGCTTAGCGGCGGGTGAGGCGACAGATACGCAGTATTTT.

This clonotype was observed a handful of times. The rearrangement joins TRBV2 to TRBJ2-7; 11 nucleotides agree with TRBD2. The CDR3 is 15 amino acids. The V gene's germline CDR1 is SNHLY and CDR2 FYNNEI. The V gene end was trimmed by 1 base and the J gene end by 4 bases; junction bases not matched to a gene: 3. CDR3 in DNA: TGTGCCAGCAGTGAAGGACCTAGCGGGGGGTACGAGCAGTACTTC. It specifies CASSEGPSGGYEQYF. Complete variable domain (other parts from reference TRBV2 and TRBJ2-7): EPEVTQTPSHQVTQMGQEVILRCVPISNHLYFYWYRQILGQKVEFLVSFYNNEISEKSEIFDDQFSVERPDGSNFTLKIRSTKLEDSAMYFCASSEGPSGGYEQYFGPGTRLTVT.

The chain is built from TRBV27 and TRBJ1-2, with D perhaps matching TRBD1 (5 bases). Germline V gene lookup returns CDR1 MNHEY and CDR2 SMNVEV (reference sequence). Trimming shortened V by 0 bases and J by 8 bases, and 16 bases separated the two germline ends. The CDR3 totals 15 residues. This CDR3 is CASSLSRQPVEGYTF. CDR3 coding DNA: TGTGCCAGCAGTTTATCCCGACAGCCAGTTGAGGGCTACACCTTC.